Given below is one TCR beta chain in context. What it binds is not known. The data derive from a study of vaccination effects on CD4 cells after COVID-19. TCRdb's copy holds only in-frame clones and misses some; the assay was immunoSEQ multiplex PCR. The sample holds 45,000 to 75,000 clones, around 80% seen once. The CDR3 is 13 amino acids. Germline lookup yields CDR1 SQVTM and CDR2 ANQGSEA. With 5 bases clipped from V and 3 bases from J, the junction kept 5 bases outside the gene matches. General observations from the study: A shortage of convalescent patients and an absence of early post-infection timepoints characterized the study. Marked clonal contraction was seen in infection- and vaccine-induced clones late after vaccination.

Isolation of CD4+ T cells took place after 10 days of culture. At days 3 and 7, half of the medium was exchanged for IL-2 medium. The V gene is TRBV29-1, the J gene TRBJ1-1; TRBD1 matches 8 bases. Sequencing was performed on CD4+ T cells from PBMCs cultured without peptide, taken before COVID-19 vaccination. The receptor was isolated from a human donor who received a COVID-19 vaccine. The CDR3 reads CSVRAGQDTEAFF. CDR3 coding DNA: TGCAGCGTTCGGGCGGGACAGGACACTGAAGCTTTCTTT.